Presented here are 13 T cell receptor beta chains from one specimen sequenced in a study of cytomegalovirus exposure and HLA in healthy donors. A multiplex PCR was run with 60 Vbeta primers and 13 Jbeta primers. Here immunoSEQ multiplex PCR was the method, and the copy in TCRdb shows in-frame clones only, minus some. The data show about 120,000 clones, with about 80% seen just once and roughly 10% held by the top ten. Sequenced material: PBMCs. The source of these receptors is a man aged 25 to 40 in good health and CMV-seropositive.

This clone was seen a single time. The V and J genes are TRBV4-2 and TRBJ2-7, with unresolved D. Germline assignment: CDR1 LGHNA and CDR2 YNFKEQ. The CDR3 runs to 16 residues. V was cut by 0 bases and J by 3 bases, with 15 bases left in between. The CDR3 DNA is TGTGCCAGCAGCCAAGATTTACGAGACACCCTCTACGAGCAGTACTTC. It codes for CASSQDLRDTLYEQYF.

This clone showed up just a few times. The chain links TRBV28 to TRBJ2-3, with TRBD2 as a possible D gene (6 bases). CDR1 and CDR2 from the germline V gene are MDHEN and SYDVKM. The CDR3 contains 16 residues. The V end lost 3 bases, the J end lost 5 bases, and 18 bases lay between the germline ends. Here the CDR3 DNA reads TGTGCCAGCAGTTTCGGAGGACCGGGAGAAGGAGATACGCAGTATTTT. Translated, it gives CASSFGGPGEGDTQYF. Full variable domain (rest looked up from reference TRBV28 and TRBJ2-3): DVKVTQSSRYLVKRTGEKVFLECVQDMDHENMFWYRQDPGLGLRLIYFSYDVKMKEKGDIPEGYSVSREKKERFSLILESASTNQTSMYLCASSFGGPGEGDTQYFGPGTRLTVL.

J is TRBJ1-4 and V is TRBV18; perhaps TRBD1 as D (6 bases). This CDR3 has 15 amino acids. V was cut by 10 bases and J by 10 bases, with 25 bases left in between. Looked up from germline, CDR1 is KGHSH and CDR2 is LQKENI. CDR3 nucleotides: TGTGCCACCTCTATCGGTCCAGGGGATGCGGGAAAACTGTTTTTT. Protein sequence: CATSIGPGDAGKLFF.

This clone was seen only a few times. The chain links TRBV5-1 to TRBJ1-2; 8 nucleotides match TRBD1. CDR1 is SGHRS, CDR2 YFSETQ, per germline. The V segment lost 4 bases and the J segment 4 bases; nucleotides outside the gene matches: 6. The length of the CDR3 is 14 residues. DNA of the CDR3: TGCGCCAGCAGCAGCCATACAGGGGGCTATGGCTACACCTTC. Translation gives CASSSHTGGYGYTF.

The J gene is TRBJ2-7, the V gene TRBV28; 7 nucleotides align to TRBD1. CDR1 and CDR2 from the germline V gene are MDHEN and SYDVKM. V lost 5 bases, J lost 1 base, and 8 bases stayed unmatched. The CDR3 length is 15 residues. The CDR3 nucleotides are TGTGCCAGCAGTCCGGGACAGCAATATTCCTACGAGCAGTACTTC. Protein: CASSPGQQYSYEQYF.

The gene calls are TRBV29-1 and TRBJ1-4; D remains unclear. Germline V gene data show CDR1 as SQVTM and CDR2 as ANQGSEA. V gave up 6 bases and J gave up 3 bases, with 8 bases separating them. The length of the CDR3 is 12 residues. CDR3 residues: CSVRHSNEKLFF. CDR3 DNA: TGCAGCGTAAGACACTCTAATGAAAAACTGTTTTTT.

This clone occurred a few times. The CDR3 is CAPRDSCNYEQYF. For the CDR3, the DNA is TGTGCCCCCCGGGACTCCTGCAACTACGAGCAGTACTTC. The V gene is TRBV6-5, the J gene TRBJ2-7; tentative D call: TRBD2 (6 bases). The CDR3 has 13 residues. Trimming shortened V by 11 bases and J by 3 bases, and 17 bases separated the two germline ends. Germline CDR1 MNHEY, CDR2 SVGAGI.

The chain recombines TRBV4-3 with TRBJ2-5; 14 bases agree with TRBD2. The CDR3 consists of 16 residues. Germline assignment: CDR1 LGHNA and CDR2 YSLEER. After removal of 1 base from V and 4 bases from J, the junction contained 2 bases not matched to a gene. The CDR3 here is CASSQGLAGGVETQYF. CDR3 nucleotides: TGCGCCAGCAGCCAAGGACTAGCGGGAGGGGTAGAGACCCAGTACTTC.

The V and J genes are TRBV29-1 and TRBJ1-2, with D maybe TRBD1 (5 bases). CDR1 and CDR2 (germline): SQVTM, ANQGSEA. CDR3 length: 16 amino acids. The ends were cut back, 0 bases at V and 4 bases at J, with 18 bases in the middle. The DNA of the CDR3 is TGCAGCGTTGAAGATCGGGGGATTTCCCGCACCTATGGCTACACCTTC. This codes for CSVEDRGISRTYGYTF. Drawing the rest from reference TRBV29-1 and TRBJ1-2, the complete variable domain is SAVISQKPSRDICQRGTSLTIQCQVDSQVTMMFWYRQQPGQSLTLIATANQGSEATYESGFVIDKFPISRPNLTFSTLTVSNMSPEDSSIYLCSVEDRGISRTYGYTFGSGTRLTVV.

V usage is TRBV4-2 and J usage is TRBJ2-7; tentative D call: TRBD1 (7 bases). The CDR3 consists of 14 residues. CDR1 and CDR2 from the germline V gene are LGHNA and YNFKEQ. Deletions cut 0 bases from V and 6 bases from J, with 12 bases between. CDR3 region: CASSQETGTGEQYF. The CDR3 DNA reads as TGTGCCAGCAGCCAAGAGACAGGGACTGGCGAGCAGTACTTC.

This clone occurred a few times. V gene TRBV5-8 combines with J gene TRBJ2-5, with TRBD2 matching over 10 bases. The CDR3 runs 18 residues. The V gene's germline CDR1 is SGHTS and CDR2 YDEGEE. Trimming at V came to 4 bases and at J to 2 bases, leaving 14 bases not matched to a gene. Written as DNA, the CDR3 is TGTGCCAGCAGCGCCCGGGGAGTAGCGGGAGGTATTCAAGAGACCCAGTACTTC. Its translation is CASSARGVAGGIQETQYF.

V is TRBV15 and J is TRBJ2-7; a weak D match, TRBD1 (5 bases). Trimming stripped 5 bases from V and 3 bases from J, with 17 bases between. Germline values: CDR1 LNHNV, CDR2 YYDKDF (reference sequence). CDR3 length: 15 residues. This CDR3 reads CATSPGFGASYEQYF. The CDR3 nucleotides are TGTGCCACCAGCCCTGGTTTTGGGGCGAGCTACGAGCAGTACTTC.

This clone was seen only a few times. The gene calls are TRBV27 and TRBJ2-7; weak D call: TRBD2 (6 bases). The CDR3 contains 15 residues. CDR1 is MNHEY and CDR2 is SMNVEV in the germline V gene (reference sequence). V was clipped by 4 bases and J by 6 bases, with 19 bases between them. The CDR3 bases are TGTGCCAGCAGTTATCGGGGAGGTGAAAACGGCGAGCAGTACTTC. The encoded protein is CASSYRGGENGEQYF.